These T cell receptor beta chains were read from a single sample in a study of radiotherapy plus CTLA-4 blockade in lung cancer. TCRdb keeps only in-frame clones here, not all; method: immunoSEQ multiplex PCR. The sample lists under 65,000 clones, 77% seen once, with over 2% in the top ten. This sample comprised peripheral blood, obtained from a patient treated with radiotherapy plus ipilimumab. The source is a human donor with non-small cell lung cancer whose response to radiotherapy plus ipilimumab could not be evaluated. CDR3s include the opening cysteine and the closing phenylalanine or tryptophan. A D gene is named only where the DNA matches it firmly. The size field is filled for only some rows; it gives once, few, many or a size class.

clone_size	d_call	v_call	j_call	cdr3_aa
.	TRBD2	TRBV2	TRBJ2-1	CASSEEAGGRSNQFF
.	TRBD2	TRBV9	TRBJ2-7	CASSPTSSYEQYF
.	TRBD2	TRBV6-5	TRBJ2-1	CASSYSITSGYNEQFF
once	TRBD2	TRBV7-2	TRBJ2-5	CASNTGGGLEETQYF
.	.	TRBV5-1	TRBJ2-7	CASSLRRGAIESSYEQYF
.	.	TRBV7-2	TRBJ2-2	CASTPAGVGGELFF
.	TRBD2	TRBV28	TRBJ2-3	CASSIAGGPRDTQYF
.	TRBD1	TRBV18	TRBJ2-1	CASSPGGQHLEQFF
.	TRBD1	TRBV28	TRBJ1-5	CASSLTPGQGGQPQHF
.	TRBD2	TRBV5-4	TRBJ2-1	CASSSSGRQSYNEQFF
.	.	TRBV30	TRBJ1-5	CAWSGEGAPYSNQPQHF
.	TRBD2	TRBV7-9	TRBJ2-5	CASSPGGGGETQYF
.	.	TRBV7-3	TRBJ2-1	CASSPRVGYYNEQFF
.	TRBD2	TRBV28	TRBJ2-3	CASLTSGGFTDTQYF
.	.	TRBV7-2	TRBJ1-2	CASSLGGVPYGYTF
.	.	TRBV2	TRBJ1-1	CASSEVQTPGQGTEAFF
.	.	TRBV4-3	TRBJ2-2	CASSQDGDSFTGELFF
.	TRBD1	TRBV19	TRBJ1-6	CASGQGANSPLHF
once	.	TRBV6-6	TRBJ2-1	CASSYDRTYNEQFF
once	.	TRBV27	TRBJ2-5	CASSHRRVSQETQYF
.	.	TRBV5-8	TRBJ1-4	CASSLDRANEKLFF
.	.	TRBV15	TRBJ1-5	CATSRDVSQGAQHF
.	.	TRBV19	TRBJ2-3	CASTPLQGAQDTQYF
few	TRBD1	TRBV6-5	TRBJ1-2	CASRLSRGLGYTF
few	TRBD2	TRBV10-3	TRBJ2-1	CAISRGTSGGALEFF
.	.	TRBV28	TRBJ2-7	CASTKARVEQYF
.	TRBD1	TRBV9	TRBJ2-1	CASSPWGQSYNEQFF
.	.	TRBV6-5	TRBJ2-5	CASSHGGWQETQYF